The 11 T cell receptor beta chains below come from one sample, sequenced in a study of TIL therapy for anti-PD-1-resistant metastatic lung cancer. The immunoSEQ assay was v3. Data came from immunoSEQ multiplex PCR; TCRdb stores just in-frame clones and leaves some out. The sample holds 35,000 to 55,000 clones; roughly 85% are singletons and the top ten take about 16%. Stated time point: pre-treatment sample, taken before nivolumab and TIL therapy. The sample here was blood, taken at baseline. These receptors were taken from a man between 65 and 79 years old with non-small cell lung cancer.

V is TRBV7-9 and J is TRBJ2-3; 11 bases align to TRBD2. Germline-derived CDR1 and CDR2 are SEHNR and FQNEAQ (reference sequence). With V trimmed by 2 bases and J by 5 bases, 3 bases remained unmatched. The CDR3 length is 15 residues. This CDR3 is CASSLTSGSQDTQYF. DNA for the CDR3: TGTGCCAGCAGCTTAACTAGCGGGAGTCAAGATACGCAGTATTTT.

This clone was found a few times. V and J are TRBV2 and TRBJ2-7, with 10 bases aligning to TRBD2. V lost 8 bases to trimming and J lost 6 bases; unmatched junction nucleotides: 10. CDR1 SNHLY and CDR2 FYNNEI come from the germline V gene. The CDR3 totals 14 residues. The CDR3, as DNA: TGTGCCAGCGGCGCCGGGACTAGCGTTGCCGAGCAGTACTTC. Translated, it gives CASGAGTSVAEQYF.

This clone has only one observation. The chain is built from TRBV5-5 and TRBJ1-3, with D possibly being TRBD1 (5 bases). This CDR3 comprises 16 residues. Trimming shortened V by 3 bases and J by 4 bases, and 17 bases separated the two germline ends. CDR1 is SGHKS, CDR2 YYEKEE, per germline (reference sequence). The CDR3 sequence is CASSWDGSLQGNTIYF. DNA for the CDR3: TGTGCCAGCAGCTGGGACGGGTCCCTGCAAGGAAACACCATATATTTT. Supplemented by reference TRBV5-5 and TRBJ1-3, the full variable domain reads DAGVTQSPTHLIKTRGQQVTLRCSPISGHKSVSWYQQVLGQGPQFIFQYYEKEERGRGNFPDRFSARQFPNYSSELNVNALLLGDSALYLCASSWDGSLQGNTIYFGEGSWLTVV.

The rearrangement uses TRBV10-3 and TRBJ2-1, with D hard to call. Germline V gene sequence: CDR1 ENHRY, CDR2 SYGVKD. Between the trimmed V and J ends, which lost 2 bases and 5 bases, there was a span of 4 bases. The CDR3 extends over 12 amino acids. The CDR3, as DNA: TGTGCCATCAGTGAGGGGGACAATGAGCAGTTCTTC. This codes for CAISEGDNEQFF.

The chain recombines TRBV11-3 with TRBJ1-5, with D unclear. V dropped 5 bases and J dropped 1 base, with 9 bases sitting between them. This CDR3 is built from 14 residues. Germline CDR1 and CDR2: SGHNT and YENEEA. In DNA, the CDR3 is TGTGCCAGCAGCCGAGATGGAAGCAATCAGCCCCAGCATTTT. Translation gives CASSRDGSNQPQHF.

This clone is a singleton in its sample. The rearrangement uses TRBV2 and TRBJ2-3; TRBD2 might be the D (5 bases). CDR1 and CDR2 (germline): SNHLY, FYNNEI. The length of the CDR3 is 13 residues. Trimming took off 6 bases at V and 7 bases at J, with 14 bases between the two ends. This CDR3 reads CASRTLTSYTQYF. The CDR3, as DNA: TGTGCCAGCAGGACTCTAACTAGTTATACGCAGTATTTT.

Here the CDR3 DNA reads TGTGCCAGCAGCTTAGACCCTAGCGGGAGAGTTTACGAGCAGTACTTC. This codes for CASSLDPSGRVYEQYF. This rearrangement joins TRBV7-2 to TRBJ2-7, with TRBD2 matching 10 bases. Trimming at V came to 1 base and at J to 4 bases, leaving 7 bases not matched to a gene. Per the germline V gene, CDR1 is SGHTA and CDR2 is FQGNSA. This CDR3 comprises 16 residues.

The V call is TRBV11-2, the J call TRBJ2-3; no clear D. Germline CDR1 and CDR2: SGHAT and FQNNGV. The ends were cut back, 6 bases at V and 2 bases at J, with 15 bases in the middle. The CDR3 has 15 amino acids. The CDR3 DNA follows: TGTGCCAGCAGGTACACGAGGTTGACCACAGATACGCAGTATTTT. It encodes CASRYTRLTTDTQYF.

The chain links TRBV4-3 to TRBJ1-1; no definite D call. In germline, CDR1 is LGHNA, CDR2 YSLEER. V lost 0 bases and J 1 base, leaving 12 bases between the germline ends. The CDR3 covers 16 residues. The CDR3 DNA sequence: TGCGCCAGCAGCCAAGATACGAGACTTCCGAACACTGAAGCTTTCTTT. Protein product: CASSQDTRLPNTEAFF.

The chain recombines TRBV7-9 with TRBJ1-2; 9 nucleotides align to TRBD1. The V and J ends lost 5 bases and 8 bases, in that order; junction bases with no gene match: 9. The CDR3 spans 14 residues. Germline CDR1 SEHNR, CDR2 FQNEAQ (reference sequence). The CDR3 loop is CASSPNSGQGGYTF. The CDR3 DNA follows: TGTGCCAGCAGCCCCAACTCGGGACAGGGCGGCTACACCTTC. Filled out from reference TRBV7-9 and TRBJ1-2, the complete variable domain reads DTGVSQNPRHKITKRGQNVTFRCDPISEHNRLYWYRQTLGQGPEFLTYFQNEAQLEKSRLLSDRFSAERPKGSFSTLEIQRTEQGDSAMYLCASSPNSGQGGYTFGSGTRLTVV.

The genes are TRBV11-3 and TRBJ2-3, with TRBD2 matching 9 bases. This CDR3 is 15 amino acids long. V dropped 1 base and J dropped 1; count of bases not matched to a gene: 0. The germline V gene has CDR1 SGHNT and CDR2 YENEEA. Written as DNA, the CDR3 is TGTGCCAGCAGCTTAGGGACTAGCGGCACAGATACGCAGTATTTT. It translates to CASSLGTSGTDTQYF.